Shown below are 14 T cell receptor beta chains from a single sample sequenced in a study of blood T cell repertoires in COVID-19. The assay was immunoSEQ multiplex PCR, and TCRdb's table has in-frame clones only and misses some. Of 50,000 or so clones in the sample, 70% to 85% were seen once. Sequencing input: peripheral blood. All receptors come from a man at least 80 years old with COVID-19, enrolled during active disease.

The CDR3 spells CASSLDRQAHTGELFF. The CDR3 nucleotides read TGTGCCAGCAGCTTGGATCGTCAGGCCCACACCGGGGAGCTGTTTTTT. The V call is TRBV5-6, the J call TRBJ2-2; no clear D. With 0 bases removed from V and 3 bases from J, the gap between germline ends came to 12 bases. The V gene's germline CDR1 is SGHDT and CDR2 YYEEEE. The CDR3 totals 16 residues.

This clone was detected only once. The rearrangement links TRBV13 to TRBJ1-1; D might be TRBD1 (5 bases). Trimming removed 0 bases from V and 4 bases from J, with 12 bases in between. Germline CDR1 and CDR2: PRHDT and FYEKMQ (reference sequence). The CDR3 sequence is 15 residues long. CDR3 region: CASSLGQGLATEAFF. In DNA form, the CDR3 reads TGTGCCAGCAGCTTAGGGCAGGGATTGGCCACTGAAGCTTTCTTT.

The chain has TRBV7-6 and TRBJ1-2; 9 nucleotides align to TRBD1. The J segment lost 8 bases and the V segment lost 1 base, leaving 2 bases of the junction unmatched. Germline lookup yields CDR1 SGHVS and CDR2 FNYEAQ. This CDR3 is built from 13 residues. For the CDR3, the DNA is TGTGCCAGCAGCTTAGAAGGGACAGGGGGCTACACCTTC. This gives the protein CASSLEGTGGYTF.

The table lists this clone with a count of one. This chain links TRBV29-1 with TRBJ1-3, with D perhaps matching TRBD1 (5 bases). In germline, CDR1 is SQVTM, CDR2 ANQGSEA. The germline V and J ends were trimmed by 6 bases and 3 bases, with 12 bases remaining between them. The CDR3 has 13 residues. The CDR3 region is CSVARAIGNTIYF. Here the CDR3 DNA reads TGCAGCGTGGCCAGGGCAATTGGAAACACCATATATTTT.

V usage is TRBV7-8 and J usage is TRBJ1-5; D is ambiguous. Trimming shortened V by 0 bases and J by 11 bases, and 14 bases separated the two germline ends. Germline lookup yields CDR1 SGHVS and CDR2 FQNEAQ. CDR3 size: 14 residues. In nucleotides, the CDR3 is TGTGCCAGCAGCTTAGCGAGGGCCTGGCCGTCCCAGCATTTT. Encoded protein: CASSLARAWPSQHF.

V is TRBV5-8 and J is TRBJ2-1; 9 bases align to TRBD2. Germline trimming cut 0 bases from V and 8 bases from J; bases unmatched to any gene: 9. There are 16 residues in the CDR3. Per the germline V gene, CDR1 is SGHTS and CDR2 is YDEGEE. CDR3 protein: CASSLVGASGEDEQFF. The CDR3 coding sequence is TGTGCCAGCAGCTTGGTCGGGGCTAGCGGGGAGGATGAGCAGTTCTTC.

The chain is built from TRBV2 and TRBJ1-4; D gene unclear. The V gene lost 6 bases and the J gene lost 8 bases, with 16 bases spanning the gap. The CDR3 covers 14 residues. Looked up from germline, CDR1 is SNHLY and CDR2 is FYNNEI. CDR3 DNA: TGTGCCAGCAGAGCCCCGGGGTCCGGGGAAAAACTGTTTTTT. Its translation: CASRAPGSGEKLFF.

V and J are TRBV5-1 and TRBJ1-5; D is perhaps TRBD1 (6 bases). This CDR3 comprises 15 residues. The germline V and J ends were trimmed by 5 bases and 0 bases, with 12 bases remaining between them. CDR1 is SGHRS and CDR2 is YFSETQ in the germline V gene. CDR3 bases: TGCGCCAGCAGTTCCGGGACACCTAGCAATCAGCCCCAGCATTTT. Protein product: CASSSGTPSNQPQHF.

This clone was found a few times. The J gene is TRBJ2-4, the V gene TRBV29-1; TRBD1 is a possible D gene (7 bases). V was pared by 6 bases and J by 7 bases, with 16 bases between. CDR3 length: 13 residues. Germline V gives CDR1 SQVTM, CDR2 ANQGSEA. In DNA form, the CDR3 reads TGCAGCGTAGTCTCGACAGGGAGGAACATTCAGTACTTC. Its protein product is CSVVSTGRNIQYF. The whole variable domain, filled in from reference TRBV29-1 and TRBJ2-4, reads SAVISQKPSRDICQRGTSLTIQCQVDSQVTMMFWYRQQPGQSLTLIATANQGSEATYESGFVIDKFPISRPNLTFSTLTVSNMSPEDSSIYLCSVVSTGRNIQYFGAGTRLSVL.

The rearrangement joins TRBV6-2 or TRBV6-3 to TRBJ1-1, with D unresolved. The ends were cut back, 0 bases at V and 6 bases at J, with 11 bases in the middle. CDR3 length equals 14 residues. The V gene's germline CDR1 is MNHEY and CDR2 SVGEGT. For the CDR3, the DNA is TGTGCCAGCAGTTACTCGGGAGGAAGGGCTGAAGCTTTCTTT. It yields the protein CASSYSGGRAEAFF.

V and J are TRBV20-1 and TRBJ1-6; unclear D gene. The CDR3 loop spans 11 amino acids. CDR1 is DFQATT and CDR2 is SNEGSKA in the germline V gene (reference sequence). Trimming took 5 bases from V and 13 from J, leaving 12 bases between them. For the CDR3, the DNA is TGCAGTGCTCGCGGGGAGGGCCCCCTCCACTTT. Protein: CSARGEGPLHF.

The CDR3 DNA reads TGTGCCAGCAGCTTAGGGTCCCTGGGGTTTGCGGGAGTGGATACGCAGTATTTT. Amino acids: CASSLGSLGFAGVDTQYF. The chain carries TRBV7-2 and TRBJ2-3; 7 nucleotides align to TRBD2. This CDR3 spans 18 amino acids. Germline CDR1 reads SGHTA; CDR2 reads FQGNSA. J was trimmed by 6 bases and V by 1 base; bases with no gene match: 16.

The chain recombines TRBV7-9 with TRBJ2-1, with 12 bases matching TRBD2. CDR1 and CDR2 (germline): SEHNR, FQNEAQ (reference sequence). V lost 4 bases, J lost 8 bases, and 12 bases stayed unmatched. The CDR3 is made up of 17 amino acids. The CDR3 reads CASSSFGTSGFRDEQFF. CDR3 coding DNA: TGTGCCAGCAGCTCCTTCGGGACTAGCGGGTTCCGCGATGAGCAGTTCTTC.

This clone was observed a single time. The chain has TRBV6-2 or TRBV6-3 and TRBJ1-6; the match to TRBD1 covers 7 bases. The CDR3 sequence is 16 residues long. CDR1 MNHEY and CDR2 SVGEGT come from the germline V gene. The J segment lost 8 bases and the V segment lost 3 bases, leaving 10 bases of the junction unmatched. CDR3 bases: TGTGCCAGCAGTTATTACGGAGGGGGCATGGATTCACCCCTCCACTTT. This codes for CASSYYGGGMDSPLHF.